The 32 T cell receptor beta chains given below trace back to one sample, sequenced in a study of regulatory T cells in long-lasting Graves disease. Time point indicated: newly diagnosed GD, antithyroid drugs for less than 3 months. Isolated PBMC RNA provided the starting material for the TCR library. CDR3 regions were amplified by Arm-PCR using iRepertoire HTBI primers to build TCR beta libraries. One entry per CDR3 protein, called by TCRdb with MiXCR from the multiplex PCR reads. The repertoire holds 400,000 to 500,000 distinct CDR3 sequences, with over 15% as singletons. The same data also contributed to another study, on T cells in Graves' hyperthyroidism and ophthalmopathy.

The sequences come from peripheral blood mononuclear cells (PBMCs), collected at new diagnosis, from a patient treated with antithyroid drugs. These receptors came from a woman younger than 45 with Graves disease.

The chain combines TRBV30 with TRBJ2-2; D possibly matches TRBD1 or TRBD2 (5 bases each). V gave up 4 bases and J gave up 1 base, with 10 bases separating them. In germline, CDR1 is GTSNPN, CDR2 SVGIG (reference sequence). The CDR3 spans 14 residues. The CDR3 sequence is CAWTGTQNTGELFF. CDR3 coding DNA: TGTGCCTGGACCGGGACGCAGAACACCGGGGAGCTGTTTTTT.

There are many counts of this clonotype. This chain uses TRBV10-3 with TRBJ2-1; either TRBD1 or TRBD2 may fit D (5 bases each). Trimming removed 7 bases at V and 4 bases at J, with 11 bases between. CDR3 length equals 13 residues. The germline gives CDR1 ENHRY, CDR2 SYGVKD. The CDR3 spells CAIMWDAYNEQFF. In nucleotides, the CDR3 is TGTGCCATCATGTGGGACGCGTACAATGAGCAGTTCTTC.

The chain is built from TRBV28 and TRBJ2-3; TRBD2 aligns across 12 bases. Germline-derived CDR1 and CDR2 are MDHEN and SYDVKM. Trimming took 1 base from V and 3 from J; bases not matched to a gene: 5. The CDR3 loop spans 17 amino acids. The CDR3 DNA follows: TGTGCCAGCAGTTTATTTGTGACTAGCGGGAGTACAGATACGCAGTATTTT. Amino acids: CASSLFVTSGSTDTQYF.

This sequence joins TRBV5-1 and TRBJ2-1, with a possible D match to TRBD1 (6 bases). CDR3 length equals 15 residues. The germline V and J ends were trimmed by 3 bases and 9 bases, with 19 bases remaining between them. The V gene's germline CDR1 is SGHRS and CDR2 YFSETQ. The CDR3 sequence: CASSYLQGPTGEQFF. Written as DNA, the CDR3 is TGCGCCAGCAGCTACCTACAGGGCCCGACGGGTGAGCAGTTCTTC.

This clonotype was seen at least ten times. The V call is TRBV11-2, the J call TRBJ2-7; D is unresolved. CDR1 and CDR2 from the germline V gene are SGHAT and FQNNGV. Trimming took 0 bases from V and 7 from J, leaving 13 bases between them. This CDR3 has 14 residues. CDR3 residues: CASSLDLATREQYF. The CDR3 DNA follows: TGTGCCAGCAGCTTAGATCTGGCGACGAGGGAGCAGTACTTC. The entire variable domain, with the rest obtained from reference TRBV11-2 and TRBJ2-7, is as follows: EAGVAQSPRYKIIEKRQSVAFWCNPISGHATLYWYQQILGQGPKLLIQFQNNGVVDDSQLPKDRFSAERLKGVDSTLKIQPAKLEDSAVYLCASSLDLATREQYFGPGTRLTVT.

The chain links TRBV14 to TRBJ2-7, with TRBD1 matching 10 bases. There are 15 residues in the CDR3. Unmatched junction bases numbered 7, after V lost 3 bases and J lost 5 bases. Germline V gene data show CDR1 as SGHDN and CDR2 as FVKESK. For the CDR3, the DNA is TGTGCCAGCAGCCAGCCGGGACAGGGGTCGAACGAGCAGTACTTC. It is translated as CASSQPGQGSNEQYF. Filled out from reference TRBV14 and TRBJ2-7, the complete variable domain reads EAGVTQFPSHSVIEKGQTVTLRCDPISGHDNLYWYRRVMGKEIKFLLHFVKESKQDESGMPNNRFLAERTGGTYSTLKVQPAELEDSGVYFCASSQPGQGSNEQYFGPGTRLTVT.

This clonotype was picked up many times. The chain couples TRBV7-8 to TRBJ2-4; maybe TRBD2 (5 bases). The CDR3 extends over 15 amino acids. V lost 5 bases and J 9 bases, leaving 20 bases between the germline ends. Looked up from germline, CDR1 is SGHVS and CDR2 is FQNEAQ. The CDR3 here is CASSPREGPLGIQYF. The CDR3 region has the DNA TGTGCCAGCAGCCCCCGAGAGGGTCCCCTGGGCATTCAGTACTTC.

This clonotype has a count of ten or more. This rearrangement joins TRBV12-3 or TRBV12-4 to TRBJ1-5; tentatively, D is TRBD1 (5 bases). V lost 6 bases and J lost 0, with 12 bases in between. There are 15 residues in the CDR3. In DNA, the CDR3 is TGTGCCAGCAGGCAGGGACGGTATAGCAATCAGCCCCAGCATTTT. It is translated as CASRQGRYSNQPQHF.

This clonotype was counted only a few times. In nucleotides, the CDR3 is TGCAGTGCCAACGGCGACGGTTACACAGATACGCAGTATTTT. Translation: CSANGDGYTDTQYF. This sequence joins TRBV20-1 and TRBJ2-3; D is uncertain. V was cut by 6 bases and J by 2 bases, with 15 bases left in between. This CDR3 has 14 residues. Germline values: CDR1 DFQATT, CDR2 SNEGSKA (reference sequence).

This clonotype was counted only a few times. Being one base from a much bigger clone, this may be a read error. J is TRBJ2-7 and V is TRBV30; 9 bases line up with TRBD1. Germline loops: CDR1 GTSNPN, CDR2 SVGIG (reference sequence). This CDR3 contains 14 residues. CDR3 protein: CAWNPGTGQHEQCF. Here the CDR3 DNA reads TGTGCCTGGAATCCCGGGACAGGGCAACACGAGCAGTGCTTC.

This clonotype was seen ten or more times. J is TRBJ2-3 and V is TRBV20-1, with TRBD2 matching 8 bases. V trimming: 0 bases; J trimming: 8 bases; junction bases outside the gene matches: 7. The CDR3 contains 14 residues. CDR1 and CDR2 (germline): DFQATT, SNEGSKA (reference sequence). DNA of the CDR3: TGCAGTGCTAGAGAAGGGACGGGAGGGGCTACGCAGTATTTT. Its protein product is CSAREGTGGATQYF.

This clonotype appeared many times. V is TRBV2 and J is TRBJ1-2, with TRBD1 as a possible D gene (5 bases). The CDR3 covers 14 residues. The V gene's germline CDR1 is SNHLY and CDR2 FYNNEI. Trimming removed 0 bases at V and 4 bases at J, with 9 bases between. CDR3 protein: CASSEAKTVYGYTF. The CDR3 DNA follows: TGTGCCAGCAGTGAAGCTAAGACAGTCTATGGCTACACCTTC. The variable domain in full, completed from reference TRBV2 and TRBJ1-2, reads EPEVTQTPSHQVTQMGQEVILRCVPISNHLYFYWYRQILGQKVEFLVSFYNNEISEKSEIFDDQFSVERPDGSNFTLKIRSTKLEDSAMYFCASSEAKTVYGYTFGSGTRLTVV.

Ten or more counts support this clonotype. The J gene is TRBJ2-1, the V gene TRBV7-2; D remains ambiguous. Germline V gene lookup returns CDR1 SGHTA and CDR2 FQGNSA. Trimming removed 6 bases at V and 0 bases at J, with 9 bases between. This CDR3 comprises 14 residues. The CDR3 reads CASRHFRSYNEQFF. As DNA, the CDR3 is TGTGCCAGCAGGCATTTTCGCTCCTACAATGAGCAGTTCTTC.

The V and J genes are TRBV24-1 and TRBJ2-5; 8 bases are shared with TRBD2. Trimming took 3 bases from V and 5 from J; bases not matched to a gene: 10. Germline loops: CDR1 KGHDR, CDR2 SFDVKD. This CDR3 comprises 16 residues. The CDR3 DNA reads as TGTGCCACCAGTGATGCTAGCGGGCCCCGCCGGGAGACCCAGTACTTC. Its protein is CATSDASGPRRETQYF.

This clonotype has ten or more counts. The CDR3 protein is CASSQVAENNYGYTF. DNA of the CDR3: TGTGCCAGCAGCCAAGTGGCAGAAAATAACTATGGCTACACCTTC. The chain carries TRBV3-1 and TRBJ1-2, with D uncertain. The V gene's germline CDR1 is LGHDT and CDR2 YNNKEL (reference sequence). This CDR3 has 15 amino acids. Trimming cost V 1 base and J 1 base, with 10 bases left between them.

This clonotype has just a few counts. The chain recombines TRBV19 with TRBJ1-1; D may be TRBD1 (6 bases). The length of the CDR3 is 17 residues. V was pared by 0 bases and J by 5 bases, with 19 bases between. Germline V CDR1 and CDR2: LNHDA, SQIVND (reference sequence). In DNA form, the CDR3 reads TGTGCCAGTAGTATAGAATCATTGGGGGCTGGGGGGACTGAAGCTTTCTTT. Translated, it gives CASSIESLGAGGTEAFF.

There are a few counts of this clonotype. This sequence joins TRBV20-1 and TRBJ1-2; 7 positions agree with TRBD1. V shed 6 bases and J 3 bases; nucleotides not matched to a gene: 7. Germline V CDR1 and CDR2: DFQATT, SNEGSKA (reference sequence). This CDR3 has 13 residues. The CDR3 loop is CSAAGTAHYGYTF. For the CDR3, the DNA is TGCAGTGCAGCCGGGACAGCGCACTATGGCTACACCTTC.

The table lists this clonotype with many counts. The CDR3 is CSAGDLVYNNEQFF. CDR3 nucleotide sequence: TGCAGTGCTGGGGACCTCGTCTACAACAATGAGCAGTTCTTC. This rearrangement joins TRBV20-1 to TRBJ2-1, with D perhaps being TRBD1 or TRBD2 (5 bases each). The V end was cut by 5 bases, the J end by 5 bases, with 16 bases between. Germline V CDR1 and CDR2: DFQATT, SNEGSKA (reference sequence). The CDR3 covers 14 residues.

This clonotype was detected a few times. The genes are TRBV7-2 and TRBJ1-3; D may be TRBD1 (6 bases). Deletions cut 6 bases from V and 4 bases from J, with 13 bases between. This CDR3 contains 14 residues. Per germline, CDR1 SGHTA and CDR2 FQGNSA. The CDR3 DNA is TGTGCCAGCAGGGACAGAGGCGCCGGAAACACCATATATTTT. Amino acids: CASRDRGAGNTIYF. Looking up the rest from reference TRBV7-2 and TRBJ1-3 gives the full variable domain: GAGVSQSPSNKVTEKGKDVELRCDPISGHTALYWYRQSLGQGLEFLIYFQGNSAPDKSGLPSDRFSAERTGGSVSTLTIQRTQQEDSAVYLCASRDRGAGNTIYFGEGSWLTVV.

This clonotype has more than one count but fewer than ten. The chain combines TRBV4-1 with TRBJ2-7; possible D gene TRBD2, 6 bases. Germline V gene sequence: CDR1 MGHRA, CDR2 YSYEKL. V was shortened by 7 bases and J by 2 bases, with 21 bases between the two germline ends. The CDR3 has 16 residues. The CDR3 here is CASTPERWGDPYEQYF. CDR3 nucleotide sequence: TGCGCCAGCACCCCGGAACGATGGGGGGATCCCTACGAGCAGTACTTC.

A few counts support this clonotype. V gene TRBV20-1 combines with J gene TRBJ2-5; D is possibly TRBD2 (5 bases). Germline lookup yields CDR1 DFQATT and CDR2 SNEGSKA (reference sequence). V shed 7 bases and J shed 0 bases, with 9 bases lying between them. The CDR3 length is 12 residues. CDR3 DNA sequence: TGCAGTGTTCAGCGGAACCAAGAGACCCAGTACTTC. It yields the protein CSVQRNQETQYF.

The CDR3 is CSVRGSSSTDTQYF. The CDR3 DNA follows: TGCAGCGTCCGGGGGAGCTCTAGCACAGATACGCAGTATTTT. This chain uses TRBV29-1 with TRBJ2-3; D possibly corresponds to TRBD2 (6 bases). Trimming removed 6 bases at V and 0 bases at J, with 13 bases between. This CDR3 is built from 14 residues. Germline CDR1 is SQVTM and CDR2 is ANQGSEA.

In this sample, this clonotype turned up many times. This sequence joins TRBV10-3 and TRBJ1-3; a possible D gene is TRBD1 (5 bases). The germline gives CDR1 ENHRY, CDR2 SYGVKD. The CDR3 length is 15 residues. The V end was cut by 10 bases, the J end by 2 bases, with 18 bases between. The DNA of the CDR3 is TGTGCCACCGGAGGGGTGCCGATTACTGGAAACACCATATATTTT. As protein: CATGGVPITGNTIYF.

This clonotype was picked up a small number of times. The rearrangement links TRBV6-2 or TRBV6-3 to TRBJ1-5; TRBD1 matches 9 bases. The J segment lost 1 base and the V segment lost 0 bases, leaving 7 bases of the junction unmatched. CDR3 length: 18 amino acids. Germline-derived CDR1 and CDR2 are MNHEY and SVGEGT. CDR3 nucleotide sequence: TGTGCCAGCAGTTACTCCCCCGGGACAGGGATCAGCAATCAGCCCCAGCATTTT. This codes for CASSYSPGTGISNQPQHF.

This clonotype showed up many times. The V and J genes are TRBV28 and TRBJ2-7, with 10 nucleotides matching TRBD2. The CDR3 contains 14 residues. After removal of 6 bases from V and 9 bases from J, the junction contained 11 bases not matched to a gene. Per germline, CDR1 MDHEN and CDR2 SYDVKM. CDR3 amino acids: CASRYGSGRAGQYF. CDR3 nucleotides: TGTGCCAGCAGATATGGGAGCGGGAGGGCTGGGCAGTACTTC.

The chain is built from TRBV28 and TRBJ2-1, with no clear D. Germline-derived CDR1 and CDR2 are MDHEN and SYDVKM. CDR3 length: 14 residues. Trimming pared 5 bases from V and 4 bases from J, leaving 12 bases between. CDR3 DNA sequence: TGTGCCAGCAGTCCCCCGGGCAGATACAATGAGCAGTTCTTC. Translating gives CASSPPGRYNEQFF.

The CDR3 bases are TGTGCCACCAGTGACCGTACTAGCGGGAGGGCCGCGGCAGATACGCAGTATTTT. It specifies CATSDRTSGRAAADTQYF. The chain joins TRBV24-1 to TRBJ2-3; 13 bases map to TRBD2. The CDR3 runs 18 residues. With V trimmed by 4 bases and J by 4 bases, 10 bases remained unmatched. Germline V CDR1 and CDR2: KGHDR, SFDVKD.

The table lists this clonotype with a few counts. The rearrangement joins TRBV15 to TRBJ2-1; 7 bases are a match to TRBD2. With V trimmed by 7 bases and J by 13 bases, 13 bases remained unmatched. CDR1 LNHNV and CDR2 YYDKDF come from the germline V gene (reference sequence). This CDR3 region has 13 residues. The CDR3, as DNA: TGTGCCACCACCCATTTTGGGGGGAGGGGACAGTTCTTC. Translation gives CATTHFGGRGQFF.

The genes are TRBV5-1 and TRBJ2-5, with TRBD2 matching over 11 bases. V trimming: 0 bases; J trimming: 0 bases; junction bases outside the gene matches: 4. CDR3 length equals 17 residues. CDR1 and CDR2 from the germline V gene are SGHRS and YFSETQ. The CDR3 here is CASSLARLAGYQETQYF. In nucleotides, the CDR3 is TGCGCCAGCAGCTTGGCCAGACTAGCGGGGTACCAAGAGACCCAGTACTTC.

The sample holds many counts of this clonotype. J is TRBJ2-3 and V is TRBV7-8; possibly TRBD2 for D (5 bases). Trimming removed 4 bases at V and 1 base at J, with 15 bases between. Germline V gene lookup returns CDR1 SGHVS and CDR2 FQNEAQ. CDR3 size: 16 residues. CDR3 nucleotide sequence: TGTGCCAGCAGCTCAATGGACTTACGACGCACAGATACGCAGTATTTT. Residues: CASSSMDLRRTDTQYF.

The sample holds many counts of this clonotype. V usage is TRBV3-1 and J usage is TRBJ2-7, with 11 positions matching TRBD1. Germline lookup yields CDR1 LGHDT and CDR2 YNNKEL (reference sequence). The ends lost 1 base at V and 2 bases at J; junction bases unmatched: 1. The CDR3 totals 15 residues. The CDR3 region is CASSQGTGGTYEQYF. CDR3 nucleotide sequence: TGTGCCAGCAGCCAAGGGACAGGGGGCACCTACGAGCAGTACTTC.

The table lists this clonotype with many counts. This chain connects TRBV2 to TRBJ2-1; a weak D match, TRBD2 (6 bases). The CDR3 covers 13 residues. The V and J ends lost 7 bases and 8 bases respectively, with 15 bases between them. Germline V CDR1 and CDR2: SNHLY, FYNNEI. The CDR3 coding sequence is TGTGCCAGCAATCATATACTAGCCTATGAGCAGTTCTTC. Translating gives CASNHILAYEQFF.